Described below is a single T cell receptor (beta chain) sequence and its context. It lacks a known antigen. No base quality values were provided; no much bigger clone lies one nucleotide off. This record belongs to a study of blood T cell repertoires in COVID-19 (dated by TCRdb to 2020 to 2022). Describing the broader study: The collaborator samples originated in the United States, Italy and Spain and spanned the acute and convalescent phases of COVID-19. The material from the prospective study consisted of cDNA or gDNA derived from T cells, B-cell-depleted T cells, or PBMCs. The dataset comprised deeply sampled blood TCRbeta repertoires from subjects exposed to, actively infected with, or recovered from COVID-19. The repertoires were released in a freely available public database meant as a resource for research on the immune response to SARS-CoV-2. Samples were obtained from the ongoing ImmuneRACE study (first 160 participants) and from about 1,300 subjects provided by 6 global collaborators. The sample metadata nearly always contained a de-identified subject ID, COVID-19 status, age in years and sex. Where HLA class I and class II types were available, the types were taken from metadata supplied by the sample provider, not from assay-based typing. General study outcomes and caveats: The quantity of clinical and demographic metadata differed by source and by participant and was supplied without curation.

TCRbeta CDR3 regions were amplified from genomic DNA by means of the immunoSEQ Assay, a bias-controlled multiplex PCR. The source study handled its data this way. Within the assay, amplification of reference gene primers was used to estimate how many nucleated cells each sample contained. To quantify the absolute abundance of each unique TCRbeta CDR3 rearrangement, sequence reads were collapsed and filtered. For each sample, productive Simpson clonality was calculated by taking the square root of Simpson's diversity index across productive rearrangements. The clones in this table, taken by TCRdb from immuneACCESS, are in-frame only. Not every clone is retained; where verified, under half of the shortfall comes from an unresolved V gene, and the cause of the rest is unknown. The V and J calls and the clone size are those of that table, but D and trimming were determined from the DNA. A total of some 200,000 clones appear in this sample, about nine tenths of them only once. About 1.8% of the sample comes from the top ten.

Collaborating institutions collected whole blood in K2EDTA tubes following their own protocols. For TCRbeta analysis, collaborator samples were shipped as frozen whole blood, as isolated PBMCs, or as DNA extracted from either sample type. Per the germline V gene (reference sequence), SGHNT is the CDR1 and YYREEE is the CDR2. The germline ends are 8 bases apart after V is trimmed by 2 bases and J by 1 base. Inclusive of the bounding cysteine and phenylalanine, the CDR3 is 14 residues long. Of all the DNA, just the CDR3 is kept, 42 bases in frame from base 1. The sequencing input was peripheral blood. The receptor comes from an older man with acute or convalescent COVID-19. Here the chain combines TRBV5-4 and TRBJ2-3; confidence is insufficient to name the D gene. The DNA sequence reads TGTGCCAGCAGCTTTACCGGTGGCACAGATACGCAGTATTTT. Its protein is CASSFTGGTDTQYF.